A selection of T cell receptor beta chains follows, all from one sample in a study of glioma-infiltrating T cells after dendritic cell vaccination. The method was immunoSEQ multiplex PCR; TCRdb's version includes in-frame clones alone and lacks a portion of them. The table has under 100,000 clones, approximately 87% seen once. The source material was blood, sampled before dendritic cell vaccination. The source is a human donor with glioblastoma. Both conserved end residues are part of each CDR3. The order of the fields is V gene, D gene, J gene, clone size, CDR3 protein, CDR3 DNA. The D gene is left open where the match is weak. Some rows have no size entry. The others give once, few or many, or a class for an expanded clone.

>TRBV7-9|-|TRBJ2-7|once
CASMDTAYEQYF
TGTGCCAGCATGGACACTGCCTACGAGCAGTACTTC
>TRBV5-6|TRBD1|TRBJ1-3|-
CASTRTGSGNTIYF
TGTGCCAGCACCCGGACAGGGTCAGGAAACACCATATATTTT
>TRBV6-5|-|TRBJ1-2|-
CATLRGVNYGYTF
TGTGCCACCTTGCGAGGAGTGAACTATGGCTACACCTTC
>TRBV12-5|-|TRBJ1-5|-
CASGLVQGFQPQHF
TGTGCTAGTGGTTTGGTACAGGGCTTTCAGCCCCAGCATTTT
>TRBV5-1|TRBD1|TRBJ2-7|-
CASSPNTGDYEQYF
TGCGCCAGCAGCCCGAACACAGGGGACTACGAGCAGTACTTC
>TRBV6-6|-|TRBJ1-2|once
CASIGEWRNYGYTF
TGTGCCAGCATCGGGGAGTGGCGGAACTATGGCTACACCTTC
>TRBV29-1|-|TRBJ1-1|-
CSVSRNTEAFF
TGCAGCGTTTCCAGGAACACTGAAGCTTTCTTT
>TRBV7-6|TRBD1|TRBJ2-7|-
CASSLNPTGIMGEQYF
TGTGCCAGCAGCTTAAACCCGACAGGGATCATGGGCGAGCAGTACTTC
>TRBV2|-|TRBJ2-6|-
CASSLVAANVLTF
TGTGCCAGCAGCCTGGTGGCGGCCAACGTCCTGACTTTC
>TRBV19|TRBD2|TRBJ2-1|-
CASSIGLAGAYEQFF
TGTGCCAGTAGTATTGGTCTAGCGGGGGCTTATGAGCAGTTCTTC
>TRBV21-1|-|TRBJ1-2|once
CASSSTAGGKCGYTF
TGTGCCAGCAGCTCGACGGCAGGGGGCAAATGTGGCTACACCTTC
>TRBV2|-|TRBJ1-2|-
CASGTGNGINGYTF
TGTGCCAGCGGTACAGGGAACGGGATTAATGGCTACACCTTC
>TRBV19|-|TRBJ1-5|-
CASSIEAAVGQPQHF
TGTGCCAGTAGTATTGAGGCAGCCGTCGGTCAGCCCCAGCATTTT
>TRBV20-1|-|TRBJ1-2|once
CSARARAGYTF
TGCAGTGCTAGAGCCAGGGCCGGCTACACCTTC
>TRBV7-2|TRBD2|TRBJ2-7|-
CASSFVSGGSSYEQYF
TGTGCCAGCAGCTTCGTTAGCGGGGGGAGCTCCTACGAGCAGTACTTC
>TRBV7-9|-|TRBJ2-7|-
CASSIQGGEQYF
TGTGCCAGCAGCATACAGGGGGGGGAGCAGTACTTC
>TRBV6-5|TRBD2|TRBJ2-3|-
CASSSGLAGGLGTQYF
TGTGCCAGCAGTTCCGGACTAGCGGGAGGGCTAGGTACGCAGTATTTT
>TRBV4-3|-|TRBJ1-1|few
CASSQTDGAEAFF
TGCGCCAGCAGCCAAACAGACGGGGCTGAAGCTTTCTTT
>TRBV4-3|-|TRBJ2-1|once
CASSPNRDFWDEQFF
TGCGCCAGCAGCCCAAACCGGGACTTTTGGGATGAGCAGTTCTTC
>TRBV18|TRBD1|TRBJ1-5|-
CASSTTGGGYQPQHF
TGTGCCAGCTCAACGACAGGGGGCGGTTATCAGCCCCAGCATTTT
>TRBV6-1|-|TRBJ1-1|-
CASTEGPTAFEAFF
TGTGCCAGCACCGAAGGGCCGACAGCATTTGAAGCTTTCTTT
>TRBV7-9|TRBD1|TRBJ2-5|few
CASSLLPGQGPTQETQYF
TGTGCCAGCAGCTTACTCCCCGGACAGGGTCCCACCCAAGAGACCCAGTACTTC
>TRBV30|-|TRBJ2-5|-
CAWSVTVETQYF
TGTGCCTGGAGTGTAACGGTTGAGACCCAGTACTTC
>TRBV29-1|-|TRBJ1-2|few
CSVPVGRGENGYTF
TGCAGCGTCCCTGTGGGCCGGGGAGAGAATGGCTACACCTTC
>TRBV7-9|-|TRBJ2-7|once
CASSFGGASYEQYF
TGTGCCAGCAGCTTTGGTGGGGCCTCCTACGAGCAGTACTTC
>TRBV6-1|TRBD1|TRBJ1-2|few
CASRQGSGYNYGYTF
TGTGCCAGCAGACAGGGGTCGGGGTATAACTATGGCTACACCTTC
>TRBV5-8|-|TRBJ1-5|-
CASSLGTAKPQPQHF
TGTGCCAGCAGCTTGGGGACAGCGAAGCCTCAGCCCCAGCATTTT
>TRBV27|TRBD1|TRBJ2-7|-
CASSLIRGRKEEQYF
TGTGCCAGCAGTTTAATCAGGGGGCGCAAGGAGGAGCAGTACTTC
>TRBV15|TRBD1|TRBJ2-4|once
CATSTGQGSNIQYF
TGTGCCACCAGCACCGGACAGGGTTCGAACATTCAGTACTTC
>TRBV10-3|TRBD2|TRBJ2-3|few
CAISESGRPGLAGEGTQYF
TGTGCCATCAGTGAGTCGGGGCGCCCGGGACTAGCGGGAGAGGGTACGCAGTATTTT
>TRBV7-6|-|TRBJ2-7|-
CASSSGVYSYEQYF
TGTGCCAGCAGCTCAGGGGTCTACTCCTACGAGCAGTACTTC
>TRBV7-9|TRBD1|TRBJ2-7|-
CASSPTGAYEQYF
TGTGCCAGCAGCCCGACAGGGGCCTACGAGCAGTACTTC
>TRBV15|-|TRBJ2-3|-
CATSRDLDSRTDTQYF
TGTGCCACCAGCAGAGATCTCGACAGCCGCACAGATACGCAGTATTTT
>TRBV6-1|-|TRBJ2-7|once
CASSERGIPLYEQYF
TGTGCCAGCAGTGAAAGGGGGATCCCTCTTTACGAGCAGTACTTC
>TRBV19|-|TRBJ2-1|-
CASSMGGGGYNEQFF
TGTGCCAGTAGTATGGGGGGAGGTGGCTACAATGAGCAGTTCTTC
>TRBV5-1|-|TRBJ1-5|-
CASSLDGASNQPQHF
TGCGCCAGCAGCTTGGATGGGGCTAGCAATCAGCCCCAGCATTTT
>TRBV5-1|TRBD1|TRBJ2-3|-
CASSLVRGLSTDTQYF
TGCGCCAGCAGCTTGGTAAGGGGGCTTAGCACAGATACGCAGTATTTT
>TRBV19|-|TRBJ2-3|-
CASSTQRILTDTQYF
TGTGCCAGTAGTACTCAGCGGATCCTCACAGATACGCAGTATTTT
>TRBV6-6|-|TRBJ1-1|-
CASSSGGQNTEAFF
TGTGCCAGCAGTTCGGGGGGCCAGAACACCGAAGCTTTCTTT
>TRBV4-3|TRBD1|TRBJ1-2|-
CASSPDRGYYGYTF
TGCGCCAGCAGCCCGGACAGGGGTTACTATGGCTACACCTTC
>TRBV7-3|-|TRBJ2-1|-
CASSIGTSNEQFF
TGTGCCAGCAGCATCGGGACTTCCAATGAGCAGTTCTTC
>TRBV9|-|TRBJ2-7|-
CASSVGFSEQYF
TGTGCCAGCAGCGTAGGGTTTAGCGAGCAGTACTTC
>TRBV6-5|-|TRBJ2-1|-
CASSLRETSEQFF
TGTGCCAGCAGTCTCCGGGAGACAAGCGAGCAGTTCTTC
>TRBV19|-|TRBJ2-7|-
CASSHGSPHYEQYF
TGTGCCAGTAGCCATGGGAGCCCCCACTACGAGCAGTACTTC
>TRBV29-1|TRBD1|TRBJ2-7|once
CSVEKGTGRLHEQYF
TGCAGCGTTGAAAAGGGGACAGGTCGTTTGCACGAGCAGTACTTC
>TRBV6-4|-|TRBJ2-3|-
CASARQNYPTDTQYF
TGTGCCAGCGCCCGACAGAATTACCCCACAGATACGCAGTATTTT
>TRBV5-4|TRBD2|TRBJ2-1|-
CASSSRREGYNEQFF
TGTGCCAGCAGCTCCCGTCGGGAGGGGTACAATGAGCAGTTCTTC
>TRBV27|TRBD1|TRBJ2-1|-
CASSWGQVNNEQFF
TGTGCCAGCAGTTGGGGACAGGTGAACAATGAGCAGTTCTTC
>TRBV4-1|TRBD2|TRBJ2-2|-
CASQEASGGQGELFF
TGCGCCAGCCAAGAGGCTAGCGGAGGTCAGGGGGAGCTGTTTTTT